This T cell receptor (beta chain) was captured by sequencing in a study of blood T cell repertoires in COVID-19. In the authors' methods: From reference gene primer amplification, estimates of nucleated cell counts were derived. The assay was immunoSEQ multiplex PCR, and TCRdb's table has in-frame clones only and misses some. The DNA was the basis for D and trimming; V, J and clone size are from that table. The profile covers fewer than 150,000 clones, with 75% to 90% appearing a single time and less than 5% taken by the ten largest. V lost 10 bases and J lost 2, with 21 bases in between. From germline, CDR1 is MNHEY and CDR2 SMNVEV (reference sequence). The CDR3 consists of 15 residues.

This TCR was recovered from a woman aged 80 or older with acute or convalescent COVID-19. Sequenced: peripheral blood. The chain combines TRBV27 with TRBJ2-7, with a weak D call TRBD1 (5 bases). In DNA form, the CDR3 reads TGTGCCACCAGCAGGTCCAGGGAAGTTCCCTACGAGCAGTACTTC. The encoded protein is CATSRSREVPYEQYF.